These 30 T cell receptor beta chains originate from one sample sequenced in a study of blood T cell repertoires in COVID-19. Repertoires were generated with immunoSEQ multiplex PCR, while TCRdb's copy carries only in-frame clones and drops some. The sample shows 140,000 or so clones, over 75% of them seen only once. Input material: peripheral blood. All receptors derive from a man aged 45 to 65 with acute or convalescent COVID-19.

This clone was observed once. The chain uses TRBV28 and TRBJ2-1; 8 bases map to TRBD2. The length of the CDR3 is 16 residues. The germline gives CDR1 MDHEN, CDR2 SYDVKM. Trimming at V came to 6 bases and at J to 7 bases, leaving 14 bases not matched to a gene. The CDR3 is CASSGSLAGRQNEQFF. The CDR3 nucleotides read TGTGCCAGCAGCGGCTCCCTAGCGGGTCGTCAAAATGAGCAGTTCTTC. The whole variable domain, remainder taken from reference TRBV28 and TRBJ2-1, is DVKVTQSSRYLVKRTGEKVFLECVQDMDHENMFWYRQDPGLGLRLIYFSYDVKMKEKGDIPEGYSVSREKKERFSLILESASTNQTSMYLCASSGSLAGRQNEQFFGPGTRLTVL.

Of note for this clone: Other nucleotide sequences from this sample produce the same CDR3. V gene TRBV24-1 combines with J gene TRBJ1-2; D call uncertain. In germline, CDR1 is KGHDR, CDR2 SFDVKD. The CDR3 spans 13 residues. V lost 4 bases and J 5 bases, leaving 10 bases between the germline ends. The DNA for the CDR3 is TGTGCCACCAGTGAACGGGGTTATTATGGCTACACCTTC. Translated: CATSERGYYGYTF.

The chain joins TRBV9 to TRBJ2-7, with a weak D call TRBD2 (5 bases). Trimming removed 0 bases at V and 2 bases at J, with 9 bases between. Looked up from germline, CDR1 is SGDLS and CDR2 is YYNGEE. This CDR3 is 14 amino acids long. CDR3 residues: CASSVGTYAYEQYF. CDR3 DNA sequence: TGTGCCAGCAGCGTAGGGACTTACGCCTACGAGCAGTACTTC.

The chain is built from TRBV5-1 and TRBJ2-2; tentatively, D is TRBD1 (5 bases). This CDR3 spans 16 amino acids. CDR1 is SGHRS, CDR2 YFSETQ, per germline. Trimming stripped 4 bases from V and 6 bases from J, with 19 bases between. For the CDR3, the DNA is TGCGCCAGCAGCCCCACTCAGGGTATGTTCGCCGGGGAGCTGTTTTTT. The encoded protein is CASSPTQGMFAGELFF.

The V gene is TRBV11-3, the J gene TRBJ1-3; 9 bases are shared with TRBD1. The CDR3 is 15 amino acids. V dropped 5 bases and J dropped 7; count of bases not matched to a gene: 9. The germline V gene encodes CDR1 SGHNT and CDR2 YENEEA. CDR3 in DNA: TGTGCCAGCAGCCGGGACAGGGTGAGGAGGAACACCATATATTTT. Translating gives CASSRDRVRRNTIYF.

The V call is TRBV28, the J call TRBJ1-2; D may be TRBD1 (5 bases). Looked up from germline, CDR1 is MDHEN and CDR2 is SYDVKM. Trimming shortened V by 5 bases and J by 5 bases, and 21 bases separated the two germline ends. This CDR3 has 16 residues. CDR3: CASSPDGAPVGYGYTF. The CDR3 DNA follows: TGTGCCAGCAGTCCAGATGGGGCCCCGGTGGGTTATGGCTACACCTTC.

This chain uses TRBV4-2 with TRBJ2-7; 9 bases are shared with TRBD2. The CDR3 is 16 residues long. With 3 bases clipped from V and 2 bases from J, the junction kept 8 bases outside the gene matches. In germline, CDR1 is LGHNA, CDR2 YNFKEQ. Written as DNA, the CDR3 is TGTGCCAGCAGCCAGGCCCCCGGGACTAGCACCTACGAGCAGTACTTC. Its protein is CASSQAPGTSTYEQYF.

The chain couples TRBV28 to TRBJ1-3; D may be TRBD1 (6 bases). V was cut by 3 bases and J by 0 bases, with 9 bases left in between. In germline, CDR1 is MDHEN, CDR2 SYDVKM. The CDR3 contains 15 residues. The CDR3 loop reads CASSLRGNSGNTIYF. CDR3 DNA: TGTGCCAGCAGTTTGAGGGGGAACTCTGGAAACACCATATATTTT.

The chain is built from TRBV5-1 and TRBJ2-7; 7 bases are a match to TRBD1. Germline trimming cut 0 bases from V and 6 bases from J; bases unmatched to any gene: 9. The CDR3 has 15 residues. Per germline, CDR1 SGHRS and CDR2 YFSETQ. The CDR3 spells CASSLGQGKFGEQYF. In DNA, the CDR3 is TGCGCCAGCAGCTTGGGACAGGGAAAGTTTGGCGAGCAGTACTTC.

This chain uses TRBV28 with TRBJ1-4; 8 bases are a match to TRBD1. The CDR3 has 15 residues. V lost 3 bases to trimming and J lost 7 bases; unmatched junction nucleotides: 7. CDR1 and CDR2 (germline): MDHEN, SYDVKM. CDR3 DNA: TGTGCCAGCAGTTTTGTTTCTGGACAGGGTGAAAAACTGTTTTTT. It encodes CASSFVSGQGEKLFF.

The V gene is TRBV27, the J gene TRBJ1-5, with 8 nucleotides matching TRBD1. V dropped 4 bases and J dropped 5; count of bases not matched to a gene: 7. The V gene's germline CDR1 is MNHEY and CDR2 SMNVEV (reference sequence). The CDR3 is 15 amino acids. In DNA, the CDR3 is TGTGCCAGCAGTTGGTCAGGGGGCACCCATCAGCCCCAGCATTTT. The encoded protein is CASSWSGGTHQPQHF.

V usage is TRBV5-6 and J usage is TRBJ2-3; a possible D gene is TRBD1 (6 bases). The CDR3 contains 12 residues. Per germline, CDR1 SGHDT and CDR2 YYEEEE. Trimming stripped 2 bases from V and 8 bases from J, with 9 bases between. The CDR3 nucleotides read TGTGCCAGCAGCTTAAACAGGGCTACGCAGTATTTT. This codes for CASSLNRATQYF.

The rearrangement links TRBV5-6 to TRBJ1-1; 8 nucleotides line up with TRBD1. Germline V gene lookup returns CDR1 SGHDT and CDR2 YYEEEE. CDR3 size: 14 residues. V lost 3 bases and J lost 6; bases outside the gene matches: 7. The DNA for the CDR3 is TGTGCCAGCAGCTGGCCGACAGGGGCACCTGAAGCTTTCTTT. It codes for CASSWPTGAPEAFF.

This clone was seen only a few times. The V gene is TRBV30, the J gene TRBJ1-1; D remains ambiguous. Trimming took 3 bases from V and 1 from J, leaving 9 bases between them. The CDR3 runs 13 residues. Germline V gene lookup returns CDR1 GTSNPN and CDR2 SVGIG (reference sequence). CDR3 residues: CAWSLLWNTEAFF. CDR3 sequence (DNA): TGTGCCTGGAGCCTGTTGTGGAACACTGAAGCTTTCTTT.

The chain combines TRBV6-2 or TRBV6-3 with TRBJ1-3; TRBD1 aligns across 7 bases. The trim removed 6 bases at V and 4 bases at J, leaving 9 bases unmatched. Germline CDR1 is MNHEY and CDR2 is SVGEGT. This CDR3 is built from 15 residues. The CDR3 DNA is TGTGCCAGCAGCGTCGGGACAGTTTTCGGAAACACCATATATTTT. Encoded protein: CASSVGTVFGNTIYF.

As DNA, the CDR3 is TGTGCCAGCAGCTTAGGAGACAGGGGTATCACCGGGGAGCTGTTTTTT. Translated: CASSLGDRGITGELFF. J is TRBJ2-2 and V is TRBV11-3; 8 positions match TRBD1. Trimming at V came to 1 base and at J to 4 bases, leaving 5 bases not matched to a gene. The CDR3 is 16 amino acids. The V gene's germline CDR1 is SGHNT and CDR2 YENEEA. Filled out from reference TRBV11-3 and TRBJ2-2, the complete variable domain reads EAGVVQSPRYKIIEKKQPVAFWCNPISGHNTLYWYLQNLGQGPELLIRYENEEAVDDSQLPKDRFSAERLKGVDSTLKIQPAELGDSAVYLCASSLGDRGITGELFFGEGSRLTVL.

The rearrangement joins TRBV6-5 to TRBJ1-4; TRBD1 matches 7 bases. The CDR3 covers 14 residues. The germline gives CDR1 MNHEY, CDR2 SVGAGI. J lost 4 bases, V lost 6 bases, and 5 bases had no gene match. CDR3 in amino acids: CASRPGQNNEKLFF. The CDR3 DNA sequence: TGTGCCAGCAGACCGGGACAGAATAATGAAAAACTGTTTTTT.

The chain carries TRBV18 and TRBJ1-4; tentative D call: TRBD1 (6 bases). Trimming shortened V by 3 bases and J by 7 bases, and 15 bases separated the two germline ends. The CDR3 covers 15 residues. Germline V gene data show CDR1 as KGHSH and CDR2 as LQKENI. CDR3 region: CASSPRQGGGEKLFF. The CDR3 nucleotides are TGTGCCAGCTCACCCCGACAAGGGGGGGGTGAAAAACTGTTTTTT.

This chain links TRBV27 with TRBJ1-2, with D unresolved. The CDR3 sequence is 14 residues long. CDR1 is MNHEY, CDR2 SMNVEV, per germline (reference sequence). The V and J ends lost 0 bases and 2 bases respectively, with 7 bases between them. CDR3 sequence: CASSLSGENYGYTF. DNA of the CDR3: TGTGCCAGCAGTTTATCTGGGGAGAACTATGGCTACACCTTC.

In its sample, this clone was seen a few times. The chain links TRBV7-8 to TRBJ1-4; TRBD1 might be the D (5 bases). V lost 3 bases and J 4 bases, leaving 9 bases between the germline ends. CDR1 and CDR2 from the germline V gene are SGHVS and FQNEAQ. The CDR3 consists of 14 residues. This CDR3 is CASSFPGDNEKLFF. As DNA, the CDR3 is TGTGCCAGCAGCTTTCCGGGGGATAATGAAAAACTGTTTTTT.

The rearrangement uses TRBV28 and TRBJ2-7; 8 bases fit TRBD2. Looked up from germline, CDR1 is MDHEN and CDR2 is SYDVKM. The V gene end was trimmed by 7 bases and the J gene end by 2 bases; junction bases not matched to a gene: 7. This CDR3 has 14 residues. CDR3 loop: CASTTGGSAYEQYF. The CDR3 region has the DNA TGTGCCAGCACCACGGGGGGGTCGGCCTACGAGCAGTACTTC.

The V call is TRBV6-1, the J call TRBJ1-4; D is ambiguous. V was trimmed by 1 base and J by 7 bases, leaving 13 bases between them. The germline V gene has CDR1 MNHNS and CDR2 SASEGT. This CDR3 region has 15 residues. The CDR3 DNA is TGTGCCAGCAGTGAAGGGCGCGGGATGGCTGAAAAACTGTTTTTT. Protein: CASSEGRGMAEKLFF.

The chain combines TRBV28 with TRBJ1-1; no clear D gene. CDR1 is MDHEN and CDR2 is SYDVKM in the germline V gene. Between the trimmed V and J ends, which lost 5 bases and 2 bases, there was a span of 9 bases. There are 13 residues in the CDR3. Here the CDR3 DNA reads TGTGCCAGCAGTGAGGATGATAACACTGAAGCTTTCTTT. Translation: CASSEDDNTEAFF. Together with reference TRBV28 and TRBJ1-1, the CDR3 gives the full variable domain: DVKVTQSSRYLVKRTGEKVFLECVQDMDHENMFWYRQDPGLGLRLIYFSYDVKMKEKGDIPEGYSVSREKKERFSLILESASTNQTSMYLCASSEDDNTEAFFGQGTRLTVV.

The rearrangement links TRBV18 to TRBJ2-3; D remains ambiguous. V was trimmed by 2 bases and J by 5 bases, leaving 11 bases between them. This CDR3 region has 14 residues. Germline CDR1 and CDR2: KGHSH and LQKENI. This chain's CDR3 is CASSPGPVGDTQYF. In DNA form, the CDR3 reads TGTGCCAGCTCACCAGGGCCAGTAGGAGATACGCAGTATTTT.

This clone came up a few times. This chain connects TRBV10-3 to TRBJ1-4, with a tentative D call TRBD1 (6 bases). This CDR3 is 15 amino acids long. V was shortened by 10 bases and J by 4 bases, with 19 bases between the two germline ends. In germline, CDR1 is ENHRY, CDR2 SYGVKD. Here the CDR3 DNA reads TGTGCCACCCAGGGGAGTTCTGTGGATAATGAAAAACTGTTTTTT. Amino acids: CATQGSSVDNEKLFF.

This CDR3 is CASRRGGNTEAFF. The CDR3 nucleotides read TGTGCCAGCAGGAGGGGGGGAAACACTGAAGCTTTCTTT. The genes are TRBV11-2 and TRBJ1-1, with D tentatively TRBD1 (6 bases). CDR3 length: 13 amino acids. Germline V lookup: CDR1 SGHAT, CDR2 FQNNGV. V lost 6 bases and J lost 2, with 10 bases in between.

The chain links TRBV12-5 to TRBJ2-2, with 7 nucleotides matching TRBD1. With 3 bases clipped from V and 2 bases from J, the junction kept 9 bases outside the gene matches. CDR1 and CDR2 (germline): LGHNT, FRNRAP. The CDR3 contains 17 residues. In DNA form, the CDR3 reads TGTGCTAGTGGTTTCTGGGCCGGACAGGAAAACACCGGGGAGCTGTTTTTT. Encoded protein: CASGFWAGQENTGELFF.

V and J are TRBV28 and TRBJ1-5, with unresolved D. V was cut by 3 bases and J by 4 bases, with 16 bases left in between. This CDR3 has 16 amino acids. Germline V gene sequence: CDR1 MDHEN, CDR2 SYDVKM. In nucleotides, the CDR3 is TGTGCCAGCAGTTTCCGAACAGCACTTGGAAATCAGCCCCAGCATTTT. It codes for CASSFRTALGNQPQHF.

This clone occurred once. The rearrangement uses TRBV24-1 and TRBJ1-5, with TRBD1 identical over 7 bases. The germline V gene has CDR1 KGHDR and CDR2 SFDVKD. This CDR3 has 15 residues. V lost 5 bases and J lost 1; bases outside the gene matches: 4. The CDR3 loop is CATSGNRGSNQPQHF. CDR3 DNA: TGTGCCACCAGTGGGAACAGGGGAAGCAATCAGCCCCAGCATTTT.

The rearrangement uses TRBV28 and TRBJ1-5, with a weak D call TRBD1 (5 bases). From germline, CDR1 is MDHEN and CDR2 SYDVKM. The CDR3 sequence is 15 residues long. V was trimmed by 4 bases and J by 2 bases, leaving 12 bases between them. The CDR3 DNA reads as TGTGCCAGCAGTTCGTCAGGGATAGGCAATCAGCCCCAGCATTTT. Its translation: CASSSSGIGNQPQHF.